Following are 32 T cell receptor beta chains from one sample sequenced in a study of T-cell memory formation after mild COVID-19. TCRdb used MiXCR to reprocess the 5' RACE reads, holding one entry per CDR3 protein. This table holds 150,000 to 200,000 distinct CDR3 sequences, roughly a third found once. Sequenced sample: PBMCs or a T cell subset sorted from them (not recorded which). These receptor sequences come from an adult woman who had mild COVID-19 (a few samples of this study predate the infection). Cell type and time point are not known.

The genes are TRBV11-1 and TRBJ2-1, with 9 bases lining up with TRBD1. V shed 8 bases, J shed 7 bases, and the junction held 6 bases outside the gene matches. CDR1 SGHAT and CDR2 FQDESV come from the germline V gene (reference sequence). This CDR3 contains 13 residues. This chain's CDR3 is CASLRTGENEQFF. As DNA, the CDR3 is TGTGCCAGCCTCCGGACAGGGGAGAATGAGCAGTTCTTC. Full variable domain (remainder filled in from reference TRBV11-1 and TRBJ2-1): EAEVAQSPRYKITEKSQAVAFWCDPISGHATLYWYRQILGQGPELLVQFQDESVVDDSQLPKDRFSAERLKGVDSTLKIQPAELGDSAMYLCASLRTGENEQFFGPGTRLTVL.

This clonotype came up many times. The chain recombines TRBV5-1 with TRBJ2-7; D not resolved. With 0 bases removed from V and 4 bases from J, the gap between germline ends came to 8 bases. The CDR3 totals 13 residues. CDR1 SGHRS and CDR2 YFSETQ come from the germline V gene. The CDR3 DNA follows: TGCGCCAGCAGCTTGGCGGCAGGTTACGAGCAGTACTTC. This sequence encodes CASSLAAGYEQYF.

This rearrangement joins TRBV7-2 to TRBJ2-7; 8 bases align to TRBD1. Germline CDR1 is SGHTA and CDR2 is FQGNSA. V lost 8 bases, J lost 2 bases, and 8 bases stayed unmatched. CDR3 size: 14 residues. The CDR3, as DNA: TGTGCCAGCGCCCCCGGACAGGGCCCCTACGAGCAGTACTTC. Its translation is CASAPGQGPYEQYF.

The V gene is TRBV5-1, the J gene TRBJ2-2, with 11 bases identical to TRBD2. Germline values: CDR1 SGHRS, CDR2 YFSETQ. The CDR3 consists of 15 residues. The ends lost 5 bases at V and 4 bases at J; junction bases unmatched: 4. In nucleotides, the CDR3 is TGCGCCAGCAGGCTAGCGGGAGGTTCCACCGGGGAGCTGTTTTTT. It encodes CASRLAGGSTGELFF.

This clonotype was recorded a few times. This sequence joins TRBV5-1 and TRBJ2-4; TRBD1 matches at 7 bases. Germline values: CDR1 SGHRS, CDR2 YFSETQ. V trimming: 0 bases; J trimming: 6 bases; junction bases outside the gene matches: 6. This CDR3 contains 15 residues. The CDR3 loop is CASSLVVQGPNIQYF. The DNA for the CDR3 is TGCGCCAGCAGCTTGGTAGTACAGGGGCCAAACATTCAGTACTTC.

The chain has TRBV24-1 and TRBJ2-3, with 8 positions matching TRBD2. Per germline, CDR1 KGHDR and CDR2 SFDVKD. The CDR3 contains 15 residues. J lost 6 bases, V lost 2 bases, and 6 bases had no gene match. The CDR3 bases are TGTGCCACCAGTGATTCTCGCGGGAGGACGGATACGCAGTATTTT. It encodes CATSDSRGRTDTQYF.

This clonotype was seen only a few times. The J gene is TRBJ2-2, the V gene TRBV21-1; the table's TRBD1 call for D was not verified on the DNA. TRBV21-1 is flagged as a pseudogene. The CDR3 contains 18 residues. CDR3 loop: CASSKIFRDRVNTGELFF. DNA of the CDR3: TGTGCCAGCAGCAAAATCTTTCGGGACAGGGTCAACACCGGGGAGCTGTTTTTT.

This clonotype was counted many times. This chain connects TRBV7-6 to TRBJ2-3; TRBD2 might be the D (5 bases). Germline lookup yields CDR1 SGHVS and CDR2 FNYEAQ. The CDR3 extends over 15 amino acids. Trimming pared 4 bases from V and 1 base from J, leaving 12 bases between. This CDR3 reads CASSSPSPGTDTQYF. CDR3 nucleotide sequence: TGTGCCAGCAGCTCCCCTAGCCCCGGCACAGATACGCAGTATTTT.

The rearrangement joins TRBV5-1 to TRBJ2-5; 9 bases are shared with TRBD1. J lost 5 bases, V lost 5 bases, and 13 bases had no gene match. This CDR3 has 16 residues. Germline V CDR1 and CDR2: SGHRS, YFSETQ. This CDR3 is CASSRMALTGGETQYF. CDR3 DNA sequence: TGCGCCAGCAGTCGGATGGCGTTGACAGGGGGGGAGACCCAGTACTTC.

This clonotype was detected a few times. The gene calls are TRBV7-9 and TRBJ2-1; 8 bases fit TRBD2. Germline values: CDR1 SEHNR, CDR2 FQNEAQ (reference sequence). The CDR3 totals 16 residues. V shed 5 bases, J shed 1 base, and the junction held 7 bases outside the gene matches. CDR3: CASSPSLAGSYNEQFF. DNA of the CDR3: TGTGCCAGCAGCCCTTCCTTAGCGGGATCCTACAATGAGCAGTTCTTC.

The genes are TRBV11-1 and TRBJ2-1; D is perhaps TRBD1 or TRBD2 (5 bases each). CDR1 SGHAT and CDR2 FQDESV come from the germline V gene (reference sequence). V was trimmed by 5 bases and J by 7 bases, leaving 12 bases between them. The CDR3 covers 13 residues. The CDR3 here is CASSPGTANEQFF. For the CDR3, the DNA is TGTGCCAGCAGCCCCGGGACGGCGAATGAGCAGTTCTTC.

The V gene is TRBV14, the J gene TRBJ2-7; D is possibly TRBD1 (6 bases). This CDR3 comprises 15 residues. Germline CDR1 reads SGHDN; CDR2 reads FVKESK. Deletions cut 1 base from V and 0 bases from J, with 10 bases between. In DNA, the CDR3 is TGTGCCAGCAGCCAAGTAAGAGGGGGCTCCTACGAGCAGTACTTC. It is translated as CASSQVRGGSYEQYF.

This clonotype was detected only a few times. The chain is built from TRBV7-2 and TRBJ2-7; 7 nucleotides line up with TRBD1. The CDR3 sequence is 15 residues long. The V gene's germline CDR1 is SGHTA and CDR2 FQGNSA. J gave up 2 bases and V 4 bases, and 8 bases lay outside the gene matches. CDR3 DNA: TGTGCCAGCAGCTCCCGCGGACAGGATACCTACGAGCAGTACTTC. It translates to CASSSRGQDTYEQYF.

This clonotype was detected only a few times. The gene calls are TRBV12-3 or TRBV12-4 and TRBJ2-3; D is possibly TRBD1 (6 bases). V shed 2 bases and J shed 3 bases, with 15 bases lying between them. The CDR3 runs to 16 residues. CDR3 protein: CASSLQGRGMTDTQYF. For the CDR3, the DNA is TGTGCCAGCAGTTTACAGGGGAGAGGAATGACAGATACGCAGTATTTT.

In this sample, this clonotype turned up a few times. The chain links TRBV29-1 to TRBJ1-2, with D possibly matching TRBD1 (6 bases). The germline V gene has CDR1 SQVTM and CDR2 ANQGSEA. V was clipped by 6 bases and J by 4 bases, with 24 bases between them. The CDR3 consists of 16 residues. The CDR3 DNA reads TGCAGCGTCCGACGGATGGGTACACAGGGAGGCTATGGCTACACCTTC. This translates into CSVRRMGTQGGYGYTF. The entire variable domain, with the rest obtained from reference TRBV29-1 and TRBJ1-2, is as follows: SAVISQKPSRDICQRGTSLTIQCQVDSQVTMMFWYRQQPGQSLTLIATANQGSEATYESGFVIDKFPISRPNLTFSTLTVSNMSPEDSSIYLCSVRRMGTQGGYGYTFGSGTRLTVV.

This clonotype came up a few times. The chain combines TRBV5-1 with TRBJ2-5, with D possibly TRBD1 on 6 matching bases. V shed 3 bases and J shed 4 bases, with 13 bases lying between them. Germline CDR1 and CDR2: SGHRS and YFSETQ. The CDR3 extends over 14 amino acids. CDR3 in amino acids: CASSSRDNRETQYF. The CDR3 DNA reads as TGCGCCAGCAGCTCCCGGGACAACAGAGAGACCCAGTACTTC.

The chain combines TRBV30 with TRBJ2-7; either TRBD1 or TRBD2 may fit D (5 bases each). CDR1 and CDR2 from the germline V gene are GTSNPN and SVGIG (reference sequence). The CDR3 extends over 17 amino acids. The V gene lost 1 base and the J gene lost 5 bases, with 24 bases spanning the gap. As DNA, the CDR3 is TGTGCCTGGAGTGCCAGCCAGGTCCGGGACCCCAGGAACGAGCAGTACTTC. Amino acid sequence: CAWSASQVRDPRNEQYF. The full variable domain, rest sourced from reference TRBV30 and TRBJ2-7, is SQTIHQWPATLVQPVGSPLSLECTVEGTSNPNLYWYRQAAGRGLQLLFYSVGIGQISSEVPQNLSASRPQDRQFILSSKKLLLSDSGFYLCAWSASQVRDPRNEQYFGPGTRLTVT.

This clonotype turned up a few times. The chain is built from TRBV5-5 and TRBJ1-1; a weak D match, TRBD1 (5 bases). Trimming pared 0 bases from V and 4 bases from J, leaving 13 bases between. The CDR3 has 15 residues. Germline V gene lookup returns CDR1 SGHKS and CDR2 YYEKEE (reference sequence). The CDR3: CASSLAMTARTEAFF. The CDR3 DNA reads as TGTGCCAGCAGCTTGGCGATGACAGCTCGCACTGAAGCTTTCTTT.

The chain uses TRBV3-1 and TRBJ2-2; no firm D call. V shed 4 bases and J shed 0 bases, with 15 bases lying between them. Germline V gives CDR1 LGHDT, CDR2 YNNKEL (reference sequence). The length of the CDR3 is 17 residues. CDR3 bases: TGTGCCAGCAGCCTGGTCACGGACGGCCCGAACACCGGGGAGCTGTTTTTT. It encodes CASSLVTDGPNTGELFF.

The chain recombines TRBV18 with TRBJ1-2, with TRBD1 matching over 7 bases. Looked up from germline, CDR1 is KGHSH and CDR2 is LQKENI. Trimming removed 5 bases from V and 5 bases from J; junction bases left unmatched: 11. The CDR3 has 15 amino acids. This CDR3 is CASSSSTGIGYGYTF. CDR3 bases: TGTGCCAGCTCATCATCGACAGGGATCGGGTATGGCTACACCTTC.

The rearrangement uses TRBV5-1 and TRBJ1-1; D remains ambiguous. Trimming pared 1 base from V and 0 bases from J, leaving 7 bases between. Germline values: CDR1 SGHRS, CDR2 YFSETQ. The length of the CDR3 is 14 residues. CDR3 DNA: TGCGCCAGCAGCTTGAATGTAGTGAACACTGAAGCTTTCTTT. It codes for CASSLNVVNTEAFF.

The chain links TRBV20-1 to TRBJ2-7; 7 nucleotides agree with TRBD1. With V trimmed by 5 bases and J by 2 bases, 21 bases remained unmatched. This CDR3 region has 18 residues. Germline V gives CDR1 DFQATT, CDR2 SNEGSKA (reference sequence). The CDR3 region has the DNA TGCAGTGCTCGACCTACAGTCGGGACAGCCTGGATTCCCTACGAGCAGTACTTC. It encodes CSARPTVGTAWIPYEQYF.

The rearrangement links TRBV24-1 to TRBJ2-2; 9 bases agree with TRBD1. From germline, CDR1 is KGHDR and CDR2 SFDVKD. V lost 7 bases and J lost 1; bases outside the gene matches: 0. This CDR3 region has 14 residues. CDR3 nucleotides: TGTGCCACCAGGGGACAGGGGAACACCGGGGAGCTGTTTTTT. The encoded protein is CATRGQGNTGELFF.

The CDR3 loop is CASSPSVDSGRSYNEQFF. In DNA, the CDR3 is TGTGCCAGCAGCCCCTCCGTAGATAGCGGGAGGTCCTACAATGAGCAGTTCTTC. The V and J genes are TRBV7-9 and TRBJ2-1, with TRBD2 matching 10 bases. The length of the CDR3 is 18 residues. The V gene end was trimmed by 5 bases and the J gene end by 1 base; junction bases not matched to a gene: 11. Germline CDR1 SEHNR, CDR2 FQNEAQ (reference sequence).

The chain links TRBV29-1 to TRBJ1-1; no clear D. In germline, CDR1 is SQVTM, CDR2 ANQGSEA. There are 10 residues in the CDR3. The CDR3 region has the DNA TGCAGTGGATTGAACACTGAAGCTTTCTTT. Translating gives CSGLNTEAFF.

This clonotype was counted a few times. The rearrangement joins TRBV12-3 or TRBV12-4 to TRBJ2-3; D is unclear. The CDR3 totals 15 residues. The germline V and J ends were trimmed by 2 bases and 2 bases, with 11 bases remaining between them. In nucleotides, the CDR3 is TGTGCCAGCAGTTTAAAAGGAGCCCCCACAGATACGCAGTATTTT. This sequence encodes CASSLKGAPTDTQYF.

This clonotype was found a few times. J is TRBJ2-5 and V is TRBV6-1; TRBD1 matches 9 bases. Germline CDR1 MNHNS, CDR2 SASEGT. The J segment lost 5 bases and the V segment lost 5 bases, leaving 9 bases of the junction unmatched. The CDR3 has 15 amino acids. The CDR3 nucleotides read TGTGCCAGCAGTAACCGGGACAGGGTGATGGAGACCCAGTACTTC. Translated: CASSNRDRVMETQYF.

This clonotype occurred once. The CDR3 DNA is TGCAGTGCTAGAGGGGGCCCGTCGTTTGTCACTGAAGCTTTCTTT. The encoded protein is CSARGGPSFVTEAFF. The rearrangement joins TRBV20-1 to TRBJ1-1, with D perhaps matching TRBD1 (5 bases). In germline, CDR1 is DFQATT, CDR2 SNEGSKA (reference sequence). CDR3 length equals 15 residues. V lost 1 base and J 4 bases, leaving 16 bases between the germline ends.

In its sample, this clonotype was seen once. J is TRBJ2-5 and V is TRBV29-1; D uncertain. The CDR3 covers 13 residues. In germline, CDR1 is SQVTM, CDR2 ANQGSEA. Trimming left V 0 bases short and J 3 bases short, with 8 bases between. CDR3 region: CSVEEGYKETQYF. The CDR3 coding sequence is TGCAGCGTTGAAGAAGGTTACAAAGAGACCCAGTACTTC.

The genes are TRBV7-9 and TRBJ2-3; 7 bases are a match to TRBD1. CDR3 length: 13 amino acids. Germline V lookup: CDR1 SEHNR, CDR2 FQNEAQ (reference sequence). V gave up 5 bases and J gave up 4 bases; unmatched junction bases: 3. CDR3 coding DNA: TGTGCCAGCAGCACCGGACAGGCAGATACGCAGTATTTT. It yields the protein CASSTGQADTQYF.

At least ten counts were recorded for this clonotype. This chain uses TRBV27 with TRBJ2-1, with D perhaps being TRBD1 or TRBD2 (5 bases each). Per the germline V gene, CDR1 is MNHEY and CDR2 is SMNVEV (reference sequence). CDR3 length: 14 amino acids. V lost 2 bases to trimming and J lost 6 bases, with 11 bases between them. CDR3 DNA sequence: TGTGCCAGCAGTTTAGGGACCCACTTCAATGAGCAGTTCTTC. The encoded protein is CASSLGTHFNEQFF.

The chain recombines TRBV25-1 with TRBJ2-1; 7 bases match TRBD2. Trimming removed 3 bases from V and 6 bases from J; junction bases left unmatched: 8. The CDR3 runs to 15 residues. The germline V gene encodes CDR1 MGHDK and CDR2 SYGVNS. The CDR3 is CASSDPGGAVNEQFF. The CDR3 DNA sequence: TGTGCCAGCAGTGATCCGGGGGGAGCGGTCAATGAGCAGTTCTTC.